This TCR beta chain is drawn from a study of blood T cell repertoires in COVID-19. Whole-study context: The origin of the acute and convalescent COVID-19 samples was the United States, Italy and Spain. Nucleic acid was either cDNA or gDNA, and it came from T cells, B-cell-depleted T cells, or PBMCs.

Trimming at V came to 3 bases and at J to 8 bases, leaving 9 bases not matched to a gene. CDR1 and CDR2 from the germline V gene are SGHRS and YFSETQ. The CDR3 spans 14 residues. A Seattle source enrolled patients during active infection and followed them longitudinally. This clone is a singleton in its sample. Original processing methods: Estimation of nucleated cell counts relied on the amplification of reference gene primers. Repertoires were generated with immunoSEQ multiplex PCR, while TCRdb's copy carries only in-frame clones and drops some. V and J calls plus clone size are reproduced from that table; the DNA served to infer D and trimming. The table records just over 150,000 clones, less than 85% of them present only once.

The sample was peripheral blood. The receptor was derived from a woman aged 40 to 50 with COVID-19, enrolled during active disease. V is TRBV5-1 and J is TRBJ1-2, with 8 bases that match TRBD1. CDR3 sequence: CASSSGGADIGYTF. CDR3 coding DNA: TGCGCCAGCAGCTCAGGGGGCGCCGATATAGGCTACACCTTC. Full variable domain (rest looked up from reference TRBV5-1 and TRBJ1-2): KAGVTQTPRYLIKTRGQQVTLSCSPISGHRSVSWYQQTPGQGLQFLFEYFSETQRNKGNFPGRFSGRQFSNSRSEMNVSTLELGDSALYLCASSSGGADIGYTFGSGTRLTVV.